These 22 T cell receptor beta chains were sequenced from one sample in a study of blood T cell repertoires in COVID-19. Only in-frame clones appear in the TCRdb table, and some are missing; sequencing was by immunoSEQ multiplex PCR. This sample has 300,000 to 400,000 clones; over 80% occur once, and the top ten carry about 6%. The sequenced sample was peripheral blood. The receptors were sampled from a woman aged 45-65 years with COVID-19, enrolled during active disease.

V and J are TRBV6-5 and TRBJ1-2; 9 bases fit TRBD1. CDR3 length equals 15 residues. The germline V gene encodes CDR1 MNHEY and CDR2 SVGAGI. Trimming at V came to 7 bases and at J to 7 bases, leaving 13 bases not matched to a gene. The CDR3 DNA reads TGTGCCAGCACCTCCTCCGGGACAGGGAGTCCTGGCTACACCTTC. This gives the protein CASTSSGTGSPGYTF.

CDR3 protein: CASSPVGYVEGPYEQYF. The CDR3 nucleotides read TGTGCCAGCTCACCAGTGGGGTACGTGGAGGGTCCCTACGAGCAGTACTTC. The chain couples TRBV18 to TRBJ2-7; TRBD2 might be the D (6 bases). The CDR3 is 17 amino acids. Germline lookup yields CDR1 KGHSH and CDR2 LQKENI. V dropped 2 bases and J dropped 2 bases, with 19 bases sitting between them.

This rearrangement joins TRBV7-9 to TRBJ2-7; TRBD1 agrees at 7 bases. The V gene end was trimmed by 5 bases and the J gene end by 5 bases; junction bases not matched to a gene: 15. Looked up from germline, CDR1 is SEHNR and CDR2 is FQNEAQ (reference sequence). The CDR3 is 16 residues long. The chain's CDR3 is CASSPRDSKSVHEQYF. In DNA form, the CDR3 reads TGTGCCAGCAGCCCACGGGACAGTAAGAGTGTACACGAGCAGTACTTC.

This chain links TRBV5-4 with TRBJ2-2; tentatively, D is TRBD2 (5 bases). Looked up from germline, CDR1 is SGHNT and CDR2 is YYREEE (reference sequence). Deletions cut 0 bases from V and 7 bases from J, with 16 bases between. CDR3 length: 16 amino acids. This CDR3 is CASSLASFGISGELFF. CDR3 DNA sequence: TGTGCCAGCAGCTTGGCCTCGTTCGGGATTAGCGGGGAGCTGTTTTTT.

The chain is built from TRBV11-3 and TRBJ2-2, with 11 bases aligning to TRBD1. Germline CDR1 is SGHNT and CDR2 is YENEEA. V shed 5 bases and J 7 bases; nucleotides not matched to a gene: 6. The CDR3 totals 15 residues. The DNA of the CDR3 is TGTGCCAGCAGCGGACGGGACAGGGGGAGCGGGGAGCTGTTTTTT. Translated, it gives CASSGRDRGSGELFF.

V gene TRBV27 combines with J gene TRBJ2-7, with a weak D call TRBD1 (6 bases). The CDR3 has 15 amino acids. Germline CDR1 reads MNHEY; CDR2 reads SMNVEV (reference sequence). V was cut by 5 bases and J by 2 bases, with 16 bases left in between. The CDR3 sequence: CASSPPGHQTYEQYF. CDR3 DNA: TGTGCCAGCAGTCCGCCGGGACATCAGACCTACGAGCAGTACTTC.

The V call is TRBV5-1, the J call TRBJ2-2; weak D call: TRBD2 (6 bases). This CDR3 is built from 15 residues. The germline V gene encodes CDR1 SGHRS and CDR2 YFSETQ. V was shortened by 2 bases and J by 0 bases, with 8 bases between the two germline ends. In DNA, the CDR3 is TGCGCCAGCAGCTTAGCGGGCACGAACACCGGGGAGCTGTTTTTT. Protein: CASSLAGTNTGELFF.

With respect to this clone: Other nucleotide sequences in the sample specify the same CDR3. J is TRBJ2-7 and V is TRBV10-3; TRBD2 might be the D (5 bases). Trimming shortened V by 2 bases and J by 3 bases, and 5 bases separated the two germline ends. This CDR3 is 12 amino acids long. Per germline, CDR1 ENHRY and CDR2 SYGVKD. The CDR3 DNA sequence: TGTGCCATCAGTGAGGGAGGCTACGAGCAGTACTTC. It encodes CAISEGGYEQYF.

The chain has TRBV3-1 (or the pseudogene TRBV3-2) and TRBJ2-2; D not certain. The V end was cut by 3 bases, the J end by 4 bases, with 9 bases between. The CDR3 is 14 amino acids. Germline assignment: CDR1 LGHDT and CDR2 YNNKEL (reference sequence). CDR3 nucleotides: TGTGCCAGCAGCCATTTCCAGTCCACCGGGGAGCTGTTTTTT. It encodes CASSHFQSTGELFF.

The chain recombines TRBV5-1 with TRBJ2-1; D gene unclear. V gave up 4 bases and J gave up 0 bases, with 8 bases separating them. Germline lookup yields CDR1 SGHRS and CDR2 YFSETQ. The CDR3 has 14 residues. The CDR3 protein is CASSAQSSYNEQFF. CDR3 sequence (DNA): TGCGCCAGCAGCGCACAGAGCTCCTACAATGAGCAGTTCTTC.

This clone was picked up a small number of times. This sequence joins TRBV19 and TRBJ2-6; 9 nucleotides line up with TRBD1. CDR1 LNHDA and CDR2 SQIVND come from the germline V gene (reference sequence). V lost 9 bases and J lost 1; bases outside the gene matches: 13. The CDR3 is 18 residues long. CDR3 sequence reads: CASMELRQGGSGANVLTF. The CDR3, as DNA: TGTGCCAGCATGGAGCTCAGACAGGGGGGATCTGGGGCCAACGTCCTGACTTTC.

J is TRBJ1-6 and V is TRBV6-5, with TRBD1 matching 9 bases. This CDR3 region has 13 residues. Looked up from germline, CDR1 is MNHEY and CDR2 is SVGAGI. Losses at the gene ends were 6 bases for V and 10 bases for J; bases not matched to a gene: 4. CDR3 loop: CASRWTGDSPLHF. In DNA form, the CDR3 reads TGTGCCAGCAGGTGGACAGGGGACTCACCCCTCCACTTT.

The rearrangement uses TRBV5-4 and TRBJ2-7, with D possibly TRBD1 on 6 matching bases. The V gene's germline CDR1 is SGHNT and CDR2 YYREEE (reference sequence). CDR3 size: 14 residues. Trimming took 0 bases from V and 3 from J, leaving 10 bases between them. The CDR3 here is CASSLVGQLYEQYF. CDR3 DNA: TGTGCCAGCAGCTTGGTCGGACAGCTCTACGAGCAGTACTTC.

This clone was seen only a few times. The rearrangement joins TRBV5-1 to TRBJ1-2; a possible D gene is TRBD1 (6 bases). Per the germline V gene, CDR1 is SGHRS and CDR2 is YFSETQ. The length of the CDR3 is 13 residues. Trimming shortened V by 4 bases and J by 5 bases, and 12 bases separated the two germline ends. This CDR3 reads CASSGVQGYGYTF. Written as DNA, the CDR3 is TGCGCCAGCAGCGGGGTGCAGGGGTATGGCTACACCTTC. The full variable domain, in which reference TRBV5-1 and TRBJ1-2 provide the parts outside the CDR3, is KAGVTQTPRYLIKTRGQQVTLSCSPISGHRSVSWYQQTPGQGLQFLFEYFSETQRNKGNFPGRFSGRQFSNSRSEMNVSTLELGDSALYLCASSGVQGYGYTFGSGTRLTVV.

This clone was seen more than once but under ten times. The J gene is TRBJ2-7, the V gene TRBV5-4, with TRBD2 matching 8 bases. The CDR3 has 15 residues. Per germline, CDR1 SGHNT and CDR2 YYREEE (reference sequence). V lost 3 bases, J lost 0 bases, and 5 bases stayed unmatched. In nucleotides, the CDR3 is TGTGCCAGCAGCTGGGGAGCGGGGGACTCCTACGAGCAGTACTTC. It specifies CASSWGAGDSYEQYF. Full variable domain (outside the CDR3, taken from reference TRBV5-4 and TRBJ2-7): ETGVTQSPTHLIKTRGQQVTLRCSSQSGHNTVSWYQQALGQGPQFIFQYYREEENGRGNFPPRFSGLQFPNYSSELNVNALELDDSALYLCASSWGAGDSYEQYFGPGTRLTVT.

The chain has TRBV6-4 and TRBJ2-1; maybe TRBD1 (6 bases). CDR1 is MRHNA and CDR2 is SNTAGT in the germline V gene. The CDR3 sequence is 16 residues long. Trimming left V 3 bases short and J 0 bases short, with 12 bases between. The CDR3 DNA is TGTGCCAGCAGTGAGTTTCAGGGGAGCTCCTACAATGAGCAGTTCTTC. Protein sequence: CASSEFQGSSYNEQFF.

The chain couples TRBV7-6 to TRBJ2-5; D call uncertain. The CDR3 totals 16 residues. CDR1 and CDR2 from the germline V gene are SGHVS and FNYEAQ. V was cut by 3 bases and J by 0 bases, with 14 bases left in between. In DNA form, the CDR3 reads TGTGCCAGCAGCTTTATTCAGGTTGAGTACCAAGAGACCCAGTACTTC. As protein: CASSFIQVEYQETQYF.

The chain joins TRBV2 to TRBJ2-2; TRBD1 aligns across 9 bases. CDR3 length: 16 residues. Trimming removed 7 bases from V and 3 bases from J; junction bases left unmatched: 9. CDR1 is SNHLY, CDR2 FYNNEI, per germline. The CDR3 loop is CASIPTGGAYTGELFF. The CDR3 DNA sequence: TGTGCCAGCATACCAACAGGGGGCGCTTACACCGGGGAGCTGTTTTTT.

The J gene is TRBJ1-4, the V gene TRBV6-5, with a tentative D call TRBD1 (6 bases). Germline CDR1 reads MNHEY; CDR2 reads SVGAGI. The CDR3 runs to 16 residues. Trimming shortened V by 4 bases and J by 0 bases, and 12 bases separated the two germline ends. As DNA, the CDR3 is TGTGCCAGCAGTTCCCAGGGGCGCCCAACTAATGAAAAACTGTTTTTT. It is translated as CASSSQGRPTNEKLFF.

CDR3 sequence (DNA): TGTGCCAGCAGCTCAGGCGGGCGCCAGTACTTC. Amino acid sequence: CASSSGGRQYF. The V call is TRBV7-6, the J call TRBJ2-5, with D tentatively TRBD2 (5 bases). V was pared by 4 bases and J by 10 bases, with 10 bases between. This CDR3 is 11 amino acids long. CDR1 is SGHVS, CDR2 FNYEAQ, per germline.

J is TRBJ2-7 and V is TRBV9; maybe TRBD2 (5 bases). The CDR3 length is 15 residues. Germline V gene sequence: CDR1 SGDLS, CDR2 YYNGEE. Trimming stripped 0 bases from V and 2 bases from J, with 12 bases between. The CDR3 region is CASSVDERATYEQYF. In nucleotides, the CDR3 is TGTGCCAGCAGCGTAGATGAGAGGGCCACCTACGAGCAGTACTTC.

This clone came up a few times. This chain links TRBV10-1 with TRBJ1-2; no reliable D call. With 0 bases removed from V and 5 bases from J, the gap between germline ends came to 13 bases. This CDR3 region has 15 residues. CDR1 is WNHNN and CDR2 is SYGVQD in the germline V gene (reference sequence). The CDR3 loop reads CASSESSRWAYGYTF. In DNA form, the CDR3 reads TGCGCCAGCAGTGAGTCGTCCAGGTGGGCTTATGGCTACACCTTC.